This record covers a single TCR beta chain. As yet, its antigen is unknown. The CDR3 runs to 12 residues. V lost 6 bases to trimming and J lost 0 bases, with 8 bases between them. Germline CDR1 reads SQVTM; CDR2 reads ANQGSEA. The sample is drawn from a study of T cell responses to AZD1222 COVID-19 vaccine. Findings and caveats of the study: The donor cohort was predominantly white British with a female majority, and clonal diversity may have been underestimated. AZD1222 recipients seropositive at baseline numbered only six or seven. Epitopes outside B.1.351 and B.1.1.7 mutated regions reportedly drew nearly half of spike TCRs.

TCRdb keeps only in-frame clones here, not all; method: immunoSEQ multiplex PCR. The table lists under 150,000 clones, 70% to 90% of them singletons. This sequence was found in an adult in good health. Sequences were derived from peripheral blood, sampled on day 0 of AZD1222 vaccination. V gene TRBV29-1 combines with J gene TRBJ1-2, with D hard to call. Here the CDR3 DNA reads TGCAGCGTCGCCGTCACTAACTATGGCTACACCTTC. Its protein is CSVAVTNYGYTF. Using reference TRBV29-1 and TRBJ1-2 for the parts outside the CDR3, the full variable domain is SAVISQKPSRDICQRGTSLTIQCQVDSQVTMMFWYRQQPGQSLTLIATANQGSEATYESGFVIDKFPISRPNLTFSTLTVSNMSPEDSSIYLCSVAVTNYGYTFGSGTRLTVV.